The next 27 T cell receptor beta chains were all read from a single sample in a study of cytomegalovirus exposure and HLA in healthy donors. This table comes from immunoSEQ multiplex PCR, and its TCRdb copy is limited to in-frame clones, with some not included. The data show tens of thousands of clones, roughly 93% seen once. Sequenced input: PBMCs. These receptors all come from a man aged 18 to 30 in good health and CMV-seronegative.

This clone was seen a handful of times. This rearrangement joins TRBV2 to TRBJ1-6, with TRBD1 matching 10 bases. J was trimmed by 10 bases and V by 4 bases; bases with no gene match: 4. The CDR3 is 14 amino acids. Germline V gene data show CDR1 as SNHLY and CDR2 as FYNNEI. DNA of the CDR3: TGTGCCAGCAGTGTAGACAGGGGGCGATCACCCCTCCACTTT. Residues: CASSVDRGRSPLHF.

V gene TRBV13 combines with J gene TRBJ1-1, with 10 bases that match TRBD1. The length of the CDR3 is 14 residues. V gave up 5 bases and J gave up 3 bases; unmatched junction bases: 3. Germline CDR1 and CDR2: PRHDT and FYEKMQ (reference sequence). The DNA for the CDR3 is TGTGCCAGCAGCATGGGACAGGGGTACACTGAAGCTTTCTTT. Its protein product is CASSMGQGYTEAFF.

The sample holds one count of this clone. This rearrangement joins TRBV7-8 to TRBJ2-6; 10 bases agree with TRBD1. Germline lookup yields CDR1 SGHVS and CDR2 FQNEAQ. The CDR3 has 19 residues. With V trimmed by 2 bases and J by 0 bases, 7 bases remained unmatched. In DNA, the CDR3 is TGTGCCAGCAGCTTACTCCGGACAGGGGGACACTCTGGGGCCAACGTCCTGACTTTC. As protein: CASSLLRTGGHSGANVLTF.

The chain has TRBV7-3 and TRBJ2-1; D gene uncertain. Germline lookup yields CDR1 SGHTA and CDR2 FQGTGA. Trimming removed 5 bases at V and 4 bases at J, with 21 bases between. The CDR3 is 17 residues long. This chain's CDR3 is CASSENPPRRTYNEQFF. CDR3 DNA: TGTGCCAGCAGCGAGAACCCCCCCCGAAGAACGTACAATGAGCAGTTCTTC.

The chain joins TRBV4-3 to TRBJ2-3; 9 bases are shared with TRBD2. The junction had 9 bases not matched to a gene; V was cut back by 1 base and J by 4 bases. This CDR3 spans 17 amino acids. Germline CDR1 reads LGHNA; CDR2 reads YSLEER. The CDR3 is CASSQVGRGRAPDTQYF. The CDR3 DNA reads TGCGCCAGCAGCCAAGTAGGTCGCGGGAGGGCCCCAGATACGCAGTATTTT.

V and J are TRBV19 and TRBJ1-5; 9 bases are a match to TRBD1. The V and J ends lost 1 base and 9 bases, in that order; junction bases with no gene match: 4. CDR1 LNHDA and CDR2 SQIVND come from the germline V gene (reference sequence). This CDR3 has 14 residues. The CDR3 loop reads CASSIGTGARPQHF. CDR3 bases: TGTGCCAGTAGTATAGGGACAGGGGCTCGGCCCCAGCATTTT.

J is TRBJ1-4 and V is TRBV6-5, with D possibly being TRBD1 (6 bases). Trimming left V 4 bases short and J 0 bases short, with 6 bases between. Germline lookup yields CDR1 MNHEY and CDR2 SVGAGI. There are 14 residues in the CDR3. Here the CDR3 DNA reads TGTGCCAGCAGTTGGACAGCAACTAATGAAAAACTGTTTTTT. Translated, it gives CASSWTATNEKLFF.

The chain carries TRBV5-4 and TRBJ2-7; 7 bases map to TRBD1. Germline V gene sequence: CDR1 SGHNT, CDR2 YYREEE (reference sequence). After removal of 4 bases from V and 7 bases from J, the junction contained 17 bases not matched to a gene. There are 16 residues in the CDR3. In DNA, the CDR3 is TGTGCCAGCAGCCCCTCTAACCTCGACAGGGTTGGAGAGCAGTACTTC. Its protein is CASSPSNLDRVGEQYF.

The chain joins TRBV14 to TRBJ2-1; TRBD2 might be the D (5 bases). The CDR3 sequence is 13 residues long. Per germline, CDR1 SGHDN and CDR2 FVKESK. V lost 4 bases, J lost 4 bases, and 8 bases lay in between. CDR3 sequence: CASSPGKYNEQFF. The CDR3 bases are TGTGCCAGCAGCCCGGGGAAATACAATGAGCAGTTCTTC.

V and J are TRBV5-4 and TRBJ2-7; TRBD2 agrees at 12 bases. The length of the CDR3 is 18 residues. Germline CDR1 SGHNT, CDR2 YYREEE (reference sequence). Losses at the gene ends were 0 bases for V and 0 bases for J; bases not matched to a gene: 7. Here the CDR3 reads CASSLVGLAGTSSYEQYF. The CDR3 DNA follows: TGTGCCAGCAGCTTGGTAGGACTAGCGGGGACGAGCTCCTACGAGCAGTACTTC.

This clone occurred once. J is TRBJ1-3 and V is TRBV30, with D uncertain. Germline V gene sequence: CDR1 GTSNPN, CDR2 SVGIG (reference sequence). This CDR3 is 17 amino acids long. Trimming removed 1 base from V and 0 bases from J, with 16 bases in between. CDR3 region: CAWSGVEGLYSGNTIYF. In DNA form, the CDR3 reads TGTGCCTGGAGTGGAGTTGAGGGCCTTTACTCTGGAAACACCATATATTTT.

This sequence joins TRBV14 and TRBJ2-7; 8 nucleotides agree with TRBD2. V gave up 1 base and J gave up 6 bases; unmatched junction bases: 8. Germline loops: CDR1 SGHDN, CDR2 FVKESK. This CDR3 is 15 amino acids long. The CDR3 region has the DNA TGTGCCAGCAGCCAAGTTTGGACGGGAGGGAGCGAGCAGTACTTC. Amino acid sequence: CASSQVWTGGSEQYF.

This chain links TRBV30 with TRBJ1-5, with 8 bases lining up with TRBD1. The V gene end was trimmed by 4 bases and the J gene end by 7 bases; junction bases not matched to a gene: 6. CDR1 GTSNPN and CDR2 SVGIG come from the germline V gene (reference sequence). This CDR3 spans 13 amino acids. Here the CDR3 DNA reads TGTGCCTGGACAGGGGGCGGGGGACAGCCCCAGCATTTT. This translates into CAWTGGGGQPQHF.

This clone appeared a few times. V is TRBV4-1 and J is TRBJ2-3; 7 bases fit TRBD1. Germline trimming cut 5 bases from V and 4 bases from J; bases unmatched to any gene: 12. The CDR3 is 16 amino acids. Germline V gene data show CDR1 as MGHRA and CDR2 as YSYEKL. This CDR3 reads CASSTPPRGLADTQYF. The CDR3 region has the DNA TGCGCCAGCAGCACCCCCCCGAGGGGGCTGGCAGATACGCAGTATTTT.

The chain is built from TRBV2 and TRBJ1-3; TRBD1 is a possible D gene (6 bases). The ends were cut back, 2 bases at V and 4 bases at J, with 12 bases in the middle. There are 15 residues in the CDR3. Per the germline V gene, CDR1 is SNHLY and CDR2 is FYNNEI. CDR3 protein: CASSESSTGGNTIYF. CDR3 sequence (DNA): TGTGCCAGCAGTGAATCTTCGACAGGAGGAAACACCATATATTTT. The entire variable domain, with the rest obtained from reference TRBV2 and TRBJ1-3, is as follows: EPEVTQTPSHQVTQMGQEVILRCVPISNHLYFYWYRQILGQKVEFLVSFYNNEISEKSEIFDDQFSVERPDGSNFTLKIRSTKLEDSAMYFCASSESSTGGNTIYFGEGSWLTVV.

V gene TRBV19 combines with J gene TRBJ2-2, with 9 bases lining up with TRBD1. V was pared by 3 bases and J by 4 bases, with 9 bases of the junction left unmatched. Per the germline V gene, CDR1 is LNHDA and CDR2 is SQIVND (reference sequence). CDR3 length: 17 residues. The CDR3 DNA follows: TGTGCCAGTAGTATCCTGGGACAGGGAATCGCCACCGGGGAGCTGTTTTTT. It codes for CASSILGQGIATGELFF. The full variable domain, its missing parts supplied by reference TRBV19 and TRBJ2-2, is DGGITQSPKYLFRKEGQNVTLSCEQNLNHDAMYWYRQDPGQGLRLIYYSQIVNDFQKGDIAEGYSVSREKKESFPLTVTSAQKNPTAFYLCASSILGQGIATGELFFGEGSRLTVL.

This rearrangement joins TRBV1 to TRBJ2-1; the D call TRBD2 from the table was never checked on the DNA. TRBV1 corresponds to a pseudogene. The CDR3 is 17 amino acids. The CDR3 protein is CTSSQVERGGRYNEQFF. CDR3 nucleotides: TGCACCAGCAGCCAAGTCGAGCGGGGGGGCCGGTACAATGAGCAGTTCTTC.

This clone was seen a single time. The chain uses TRBV2 and TRBJ2-5, with D possibly TRBD2 on 7 matching bases. The CDR3 is 15 amino acids. Per the germline V gene, CDR1 is SNHLY and CDR2 is FYNNEI. Between the trimmed V and J ends, which lost 7 bases and 1 base, there was a span of 16 bases. CDR3 sequence: CASNGGGGVQETQYF. CDR3 nucleotide sequence: TGTGCCAGCAACGGGGGCGGGGGAGTCCAAGAGACCCAGTACTTC. The full variable domain, rest sourced from reference TRBV2 and TRBJ2-5, is EPEVTQTPSHQVTQMGQEVILRCVPISNHLYFYWYRQILGQKVEFLVSFYNNEISEKSEIFDDQFSVERPDGSNFTLKIRSTKLEDSAMYFCASNGGGGVQETQYFGPGTRLLVL.

A remark on this clone: The same CDR3 also results from other DNA sequences found in this sample. The gene calls are TRBV30 and TRBJ2-7; perhaps TRBD1 as D (5 bases). CDR3 length: 12 amino acids. V was cut by 1 base and J by 4 bases, with 8 bases left in between. Germline V CDR1 and CDR2: GTSNPN, SVGIG (reference sequence). CDR3 in amino acids: CAWSGQGYEQYF. In DNA, the CDR3 is TGTGCCTGGAGTGGCCAGGGTTACGAGCAGTACTTC.

V is TRBV19 and J is TRBJ2-3, with D unresolved. CDR1 and CDR2 (germline): LNHDA, SQIVND (reference sequence). The CDR3 is made up of 14 amino acids. The V end was cut by 6 bases, the J end by 2 bases, with 12 bases between. The CDR3 nucleotides are TGTGCCAGTAGCAACGCTAGATTCACAGATACGCAGTATTTT. It translates to CASSNARFTDTQYF.

The rearrangement joins TRBV9 to TRBJ2-1, with TRBD2 matching 8 bases. V lost 0 bases, J lost 10 bases, and 0 bases stayed unmatched. The germline gives CDR1 SGDLS, CDR2 YYNGEE. CDR3 length: 12 amino acids. The CDR3: CASSVVAGEQFF. CDR3 sequence (DNA): TGTGCCAGCAGCGTAGTAGCGGGGGAGCAGTTCTTC.

The chain recombines TRBV5-1 with TRBJ2-7; 9 nucleotides agree with TRBD1. The junction had 10 bases not matched to a gene; V was cut back by 3 bases and J by 6 bases. The length of the CDR3 is 15 residues. Germline-derived CDR1 and CDR2 are SGHRS and YFSETQ. The CDR3: CASSSNTGGWGEQYF. CDR3 DNA: TGCGCCAGCAGCTCCAATACAGGGGGCTGGGGCGAGCAGTACTTC. Combining the CDR3 with reference TRBV5-1 and TRBJ2-7 gives the whole variable domain KAGVTQTPRYLIKTRGQQVTLSCSPISGHRSVSWYQQTPGQGLQFLFEYFSETQRNKGNFPGRFSGRQFSNSRSEMNVSTLELGDSALYLCASSSNTGGWGEQYFGPGTRLTVT.

This sequence joins TRBV30 and TRBJ1-5, with D possibly TRBD1 on 6 matching bases. The CDR3 contains 14 residues. The germline V gene has CDR1 GTSNPN and CDR2 SVGIG (reference sequence). Trimming cost V 4 bases and J 7 bases, with 17 bases left between them. The CDR3 loop is CAWNREGGGQPQHF. The CDR3 DNA reads TGTGCCTGGAACCGCGAGGGGGGGGGACAGCCCCAGCATTTT.

This chain connects TRBV27 to TRBJ2-7; 7 bases fit TRBD2. Unmatched junction bases numbered 9, after V lost 6 bases and J lost 1 base. This CDR3 is built from 15 residues. The germline V gene encodes CDR1 MNHEY and CDR2 SMNVEV (reference sequence). The CDR3, as DNA: TGTGCCAGCAGCCCTTCGGCGGGAGAGTCCTACGAGCAGTACTTC. Encoded protein: CASSPSAGESYEQYF.

The chain employs TRBV30 and TRBJ2-7; possibly TRBD2 for D (6 bases). Germline V gene data show CDR1 as GTSNPN and CDR2 as SVGIG (reference sequence). The CDR3 is 11 residues long. The V end lost 2 bases, the J end lost 6 bases, and 8 bases lay between the germline ends. The CDR3 loop is CAWSRGTEQYF. The DNA of the CDR3 is TGTGCCTGGAGTCGGGGGACCGAGCAGTACTTC.

The rearrangement links TRBV18 to TRBJ2-3; 14 bases agree with TRBD2. There are 17 residues in the CDR3. The germline gives CDR1 KGHSH, CDR2 LQKENI. Losses at the gene ends were 5 bases for V and 5 bases for J; bases not matched to a gene: 9. The CDR3 DNA sequence: TGTGCCAGCTCATCAGGACTAGCGGGAGGCCTTAGAGATACGCAGTATTTT. Translating gives CASSSGLAGGLRDTQYF.

The gene calls are TRBV30 and TRBJ2-3; 11 bases agree with TRBD2. Germline CDR1 is GTSNPN and CDR2 is SVGIG (reference sequence). Trimming took 3 bases from V and 8 from J; bases not matched to a gene: 13. CDR3 size: 16 residues. This chain's CDR3 is CAWSPLAGGAPGTQYF. The CDR3 DNA reads TGTGCCTGGAGCCCTCTAGCGGGAGGAGCCCCAGGTACGCAGTATTTT.